The TCR beta chain under discussion was sequenced for a study of blood T cell repertoires in COVID-19. Background on the study: Italy, Spain and the United States were the sources of the convalescent and acute COVID-19 samples. Sources were T cells, B-cell-depleted T cells, or PBMCs; the material itself was cDNA or gDNA.

Those who participated ranged in age from about 18 to 95 years and resided in 20 to 30 US areas. Participant-reported clinical history was the basis for cohort assignment. Measured with immunoSEQ multiplex PCR; TCRdb has only the in-frame clones, and not every one. The repertoire has about 300,000 clones, approximately 90% of them found once; the top ten carry 5.5% to 6%. In germline, CDR1 is LGHNA, CDR2 YNFKEQ. This CDR3 comprises 15 residues. Losses at the gene ends were 3 bases for V and 8 bases for J; bases not matched to a gene: 9. The sequence was obtained from a woman between 25 and 40 years old who had recovered from COVID-19. This chain links TRBV4-2 with TRBJ2-1, with 8 bases fitting TRBD2. The specimen sequenced was PBMCs or T cells enriched from blood (not recorded which). The CDR3 coding sequence is TGTGCCAGCAGCCAGCCCAGCGGGGGCCGGGATGAGCAGTTCTTC. Amino acids: CASSQPSGGRDEQFF.